A selection of T cell receptor beta chains follows, all from one sample in a study of T cell responses to AZD1222 COVID-19 vaccine. Clones were sequenced by immunoSEQ multiplex PCR, and TCRdb holds only the in-frame ones, with some missing. Among 95,000 to 150,000 clones listed, about 90% were seen once. This sample comprised peripheral blood, obtained 28 days after the second AZD1222 dose. The origin of the receptors is an adult who received the AZD1222 COVID-19 vaccine. Each CDR3 is given without its conserved first and last residue. The D gene is left open where the match is weak. Clone size, where shown, is once, few, many, or a class for clones that have expanded.

. TRBJ1-6 . TRBV5-6 ASSKTGPYSPLH
. TRBJ2-2 . TRBV10-2 ASRGISAGELF
. TRBJ1-1 once TRBV12-3/TRBV12-4 ASSDLRAAEAF
TRBD2 TRBJ2-1 . TRBV6-2/TRBV6-3 ASSSPTNLAGEGHEQF
. TRBJ1-4 . TRBV28 ASWGRSTNEKLF
. TRBJ1-5 . TRBV6-5 ASSEGSHQPQH
. TRBJ2-3 . TRBV23-1 ASPQVRHSSRTDTQY
TRBD1 TRBJ1-5 . TRBV28 ASRRQGARQPQH
TRBD1 TRBJ1-1 . TRBV7-9 ASSSAKSRGTMNTEAF
TRBD1 TRBJ1-6 . TRBV3-1/TRBV3-2 ASSHRDRGNSPLH
. TRBJ1-4 . TRBV6-2/TRBV6-3 ASSLNEKLF
. TRBJ2-4 . TRBV6-2/TRBV6-3 ASSKGPSIQY
TRBD2 TRBJ2-1 . TRBV3-1/TRBV3-2 ASSLKGLAGVEQF